One TCR beta chain is described in this entry. The method was immunoSEQ multiplex PCR; TCRdb's version includes in-frame clones alone and lacks a portion of them. Of around 100,000 clones in the sample, roughly 80% were seen once. The sample comes from a study of blood T cell repertoires in COVID-19. This CDR3 spans 14 amino acids. CDR1 and CDR2 (germline): MDHEN, SYDVKM. Trimming at V came to 8 bases and at J to 4 bases, leaving 8 bases not matched to a gene. The chain uses TRBV28 and TRBJ2-3, with 8 bases matching TRBD2. Sequenced input: peripheral blood. The clonotype comes from a woman in her seventies with acute or convalescent COVID-19. CDR3 loop: CASLSGGGPDTQYF. In nucleotides, the CDR3 is TGTGCCAGCCTATCGGGCGGGGGGCCAGATACGCAGTATTTT. Full variable domain (missing parts from reference TRBV28 and TRBJ2-3): DVKVTQSSRYLVKRTGEKVFLECVQDMDHENMFWYRQDPGLGLRLIYFSYDVKMKEKGDIPEGYSVSREKKERFSLILESASTNQTSMYLCASLSGGGPDTQYFGPGTRLTVL.